This TCR beta chain was captured in a study of cytomegalovirus exposure and HLA in healthy donors. At the level of the study: Among the 398 genotyped donors, 81% were placed in the Caucasian-associated ancestry cluster.

Trimming removed 5 bases from V and 4 bases from J, with 12 bases in between. From germline, CDR1 is LGHNT and CDR2 FRNRAP. CDR3 size: 15 residues. Study-wide findings and caveats: One cluster of highly shared sequence variants probably arose as a sequencing artifact.

This PCR relied on a set of 60 Vbeta primers and 13 Jbeta primers. Measured with immunoSEQ multiplex PCR; TCRdb has only the in-frame clones, and not every one. This sample has about 170,000 clones, with 65% to 85% found just once. This clone was counted once. Its antigen remains unknown. This TCR came from a woman aged 18 to 35 in good health and CMV-seronegative. The sample consisted of PBMCs. J is TRBJ1-6 and V is TRBV12-5; maybe TRBD1 (5 bases). CDR3 sequence: CASGPGQGYNSPLHF. The CDR3 DNA sequence: TGTGCTAGTGGTCCCGGACAAGGTTATAATTCACCCCTCCACTTT.